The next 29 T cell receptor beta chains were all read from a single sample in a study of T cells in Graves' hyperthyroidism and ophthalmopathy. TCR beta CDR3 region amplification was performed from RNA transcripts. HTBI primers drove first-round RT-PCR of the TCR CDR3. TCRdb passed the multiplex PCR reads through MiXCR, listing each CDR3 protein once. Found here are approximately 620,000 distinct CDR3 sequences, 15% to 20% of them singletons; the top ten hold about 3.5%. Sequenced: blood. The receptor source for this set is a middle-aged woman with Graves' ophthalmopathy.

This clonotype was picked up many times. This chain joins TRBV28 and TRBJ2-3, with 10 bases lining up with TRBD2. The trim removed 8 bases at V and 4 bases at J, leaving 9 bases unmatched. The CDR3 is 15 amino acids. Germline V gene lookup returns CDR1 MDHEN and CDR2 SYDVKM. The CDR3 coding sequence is TGTGCCAGCCCGGACCCGCTAGCGGGAGCAGATACGCAGTATTTT. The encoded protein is CASPDPLAGADTQYF.

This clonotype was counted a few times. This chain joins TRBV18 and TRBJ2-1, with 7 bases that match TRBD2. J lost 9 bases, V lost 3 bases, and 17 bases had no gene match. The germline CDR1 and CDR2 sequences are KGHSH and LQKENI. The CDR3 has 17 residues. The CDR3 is CASSPQRRGSGEGEQFF. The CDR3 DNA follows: TGTGCCAGCTCACCGCAACGGCGCGGGAGCGGAGAGGGTGAGCAGTTCTTC.

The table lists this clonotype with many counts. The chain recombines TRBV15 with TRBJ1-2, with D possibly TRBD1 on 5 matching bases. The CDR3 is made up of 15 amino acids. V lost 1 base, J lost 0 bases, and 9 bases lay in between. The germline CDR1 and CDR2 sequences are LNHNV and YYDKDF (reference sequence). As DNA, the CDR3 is TGTGCCACCAGCAGAGTTTACAGGACTAACTATGGCTACACCTTC. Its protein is CATSRVYRTNYGYTF.

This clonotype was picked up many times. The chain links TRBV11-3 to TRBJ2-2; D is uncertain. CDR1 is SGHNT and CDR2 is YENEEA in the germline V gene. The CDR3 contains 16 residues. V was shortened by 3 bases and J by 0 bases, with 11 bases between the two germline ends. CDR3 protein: CASSLLGQTNTGELFF. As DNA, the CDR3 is TGTGCCAGCAGCTTGCTTGGGCAGACGAACACCGGGGAGCTGTTTTTT.

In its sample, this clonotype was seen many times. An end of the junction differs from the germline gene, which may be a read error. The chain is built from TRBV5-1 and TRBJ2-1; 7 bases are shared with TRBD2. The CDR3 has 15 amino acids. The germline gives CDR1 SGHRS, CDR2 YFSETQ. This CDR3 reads CASSLGLADYNEQFF. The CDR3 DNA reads TGTGCCAGCAGTTTAGGTCTAGCGGACTACAATGAGCAGTTCTTC.

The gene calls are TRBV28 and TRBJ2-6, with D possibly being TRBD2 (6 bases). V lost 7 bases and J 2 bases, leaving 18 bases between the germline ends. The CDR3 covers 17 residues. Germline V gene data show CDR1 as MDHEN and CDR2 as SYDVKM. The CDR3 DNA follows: TGTGCCAGCATCAATGGGGGTCGACTAGCTGGGGCCAACGTCCTGACTTTC. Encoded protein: CASINGGRLAGANVLTF.

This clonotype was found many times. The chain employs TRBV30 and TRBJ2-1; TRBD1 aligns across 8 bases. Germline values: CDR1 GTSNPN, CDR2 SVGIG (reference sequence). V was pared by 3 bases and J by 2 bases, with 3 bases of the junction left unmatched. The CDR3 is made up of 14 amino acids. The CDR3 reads CAWSPGQAYNEQFF. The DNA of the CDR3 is TGTGCCTGGAGCCCGGGACAGGCCTACAATGAGCAGTTCTTC.

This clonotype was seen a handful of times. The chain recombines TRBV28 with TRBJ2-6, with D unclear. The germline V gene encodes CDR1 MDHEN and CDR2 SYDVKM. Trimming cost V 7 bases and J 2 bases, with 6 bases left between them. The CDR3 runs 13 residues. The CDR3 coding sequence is TGTGCCAGCATTAGGGCTGGGGCCAACGTCCTGACTTTC. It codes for CASIRAGANVLTF. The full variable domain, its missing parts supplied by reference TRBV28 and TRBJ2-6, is DVKVTQSSRYLVKRTGEKVFLECVQDMDHENMFWYRQDPGLGLRLIYFSYDVKMKEKGDIPEGYSVSREKKERFSLILESASTNQTSMYLCASIRAGANVLTFGAGSRLTVL.

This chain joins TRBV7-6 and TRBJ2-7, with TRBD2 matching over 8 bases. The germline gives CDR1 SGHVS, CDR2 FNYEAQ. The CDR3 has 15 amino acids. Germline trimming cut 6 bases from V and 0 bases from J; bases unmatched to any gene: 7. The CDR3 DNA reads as TGTGCCAGCAGGAAAGAAAGCGGGAGCTCCTACGAGCAGTACTTC. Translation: CASRKESGSSYEQYF.

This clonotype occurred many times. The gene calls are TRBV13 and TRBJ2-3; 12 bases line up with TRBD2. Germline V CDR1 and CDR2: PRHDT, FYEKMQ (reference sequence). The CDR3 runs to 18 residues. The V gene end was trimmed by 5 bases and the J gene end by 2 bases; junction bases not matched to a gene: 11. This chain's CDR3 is CASSLAGGPRDYTDTQYF. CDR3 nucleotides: TGTGCCAGCAGCCTAGCGGGAGGGCCGAGAGACTACACAGATACGCAGTATTTT.

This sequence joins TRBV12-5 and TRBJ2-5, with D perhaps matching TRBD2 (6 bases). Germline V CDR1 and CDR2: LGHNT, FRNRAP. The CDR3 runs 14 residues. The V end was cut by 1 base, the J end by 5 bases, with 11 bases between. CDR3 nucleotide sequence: TGTGCTAGTGGTTTGGCGGGGGTTCTGGAGACCCAGTACTTC. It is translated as CASGLAGVLETQYF.

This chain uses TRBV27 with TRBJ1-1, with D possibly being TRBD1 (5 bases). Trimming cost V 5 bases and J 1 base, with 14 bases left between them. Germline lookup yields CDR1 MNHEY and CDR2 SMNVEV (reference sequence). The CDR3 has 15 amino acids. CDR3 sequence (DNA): TGTGCCAGCAGTGGATGGGGACGAGAGAACACTGAAGCTTTCTTT. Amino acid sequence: CASSGWGRENTEAFF.

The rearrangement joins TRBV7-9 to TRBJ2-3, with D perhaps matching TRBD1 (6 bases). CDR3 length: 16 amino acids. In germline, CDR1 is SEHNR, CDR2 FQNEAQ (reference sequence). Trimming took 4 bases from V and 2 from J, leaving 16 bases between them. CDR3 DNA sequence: TGTGCCAGCAGCTCCGGGACAACTACTTTCACAGATACGCAGTATTTT. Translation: CASSSGTTTFTDTQYF.

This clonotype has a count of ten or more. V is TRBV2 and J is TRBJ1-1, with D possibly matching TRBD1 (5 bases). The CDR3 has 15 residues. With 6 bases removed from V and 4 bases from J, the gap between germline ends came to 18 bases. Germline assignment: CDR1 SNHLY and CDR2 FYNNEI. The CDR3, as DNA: TGTGCCAGCAGGGAGGGGACGGGACTAGGCACTGAAGCTTTCTTT. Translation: CASREGTGLGTEAFF.

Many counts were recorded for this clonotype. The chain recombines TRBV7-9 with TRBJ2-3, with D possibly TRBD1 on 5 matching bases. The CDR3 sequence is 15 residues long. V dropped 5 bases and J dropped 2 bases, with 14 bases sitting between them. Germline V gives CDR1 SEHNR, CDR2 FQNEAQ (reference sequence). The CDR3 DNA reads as TGTGCCAGCAGCCTCGCAGGGATCCTCACAGATACGCAGTATTTT. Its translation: CASSLAGILTDTQYF.

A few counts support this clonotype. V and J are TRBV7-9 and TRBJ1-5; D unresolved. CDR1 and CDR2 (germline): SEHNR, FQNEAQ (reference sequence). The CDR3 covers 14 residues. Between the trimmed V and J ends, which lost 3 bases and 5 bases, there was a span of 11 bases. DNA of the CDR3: TGTGCCAGCAGCTTGAGCTTTTCGGATCAGCCCCAGCATTTT. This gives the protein CASSLSFSDQPQHF.

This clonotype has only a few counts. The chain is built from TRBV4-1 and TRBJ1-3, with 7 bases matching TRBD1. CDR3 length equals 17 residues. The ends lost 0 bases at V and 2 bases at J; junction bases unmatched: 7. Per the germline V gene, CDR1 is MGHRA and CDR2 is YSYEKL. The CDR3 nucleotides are TGCGCCAGCAGCCAAGATCGGGACAGCCTCACTGGAAACACCATATATTTT. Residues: CASSQDRDSLTGNTIYF.

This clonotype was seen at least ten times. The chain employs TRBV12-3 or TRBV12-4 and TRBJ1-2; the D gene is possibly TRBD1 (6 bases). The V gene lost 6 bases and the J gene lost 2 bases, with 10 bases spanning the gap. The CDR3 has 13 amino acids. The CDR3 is CASSRGQNYGYTF. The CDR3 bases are TGTGCCAGCAGCCGAGGACAGAACTATGGCTACACCTTC.

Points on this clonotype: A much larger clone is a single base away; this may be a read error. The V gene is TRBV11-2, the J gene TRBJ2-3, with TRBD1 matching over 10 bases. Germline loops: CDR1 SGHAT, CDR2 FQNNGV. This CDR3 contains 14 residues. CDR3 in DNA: TGTGCCAGCAGATCCGGGACAGGGGCAGATGCGCAGTATTTT. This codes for CASRSGTGADAQYF.

The CDR3 DNA reads TGCAGCGTGCGCGCAGGGGGCGCGGAGACCCAGTACTTC. Its protein is CSVRAGGAETQYF. The gene calls are TRBV29-1 and TRBJ2-5; 8 bases are a match to TRBD1. The trim removed 6 bases at V and 5 bases at J, leaving 8 bases unmatched. CDR1 is SQVTM, CDR2 ANQGSEA, per germline. The CDR3 has 13 residues.

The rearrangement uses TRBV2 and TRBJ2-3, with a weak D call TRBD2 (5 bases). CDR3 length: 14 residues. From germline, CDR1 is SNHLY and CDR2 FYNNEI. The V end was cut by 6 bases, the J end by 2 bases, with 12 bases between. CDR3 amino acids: CASRGGGDTDTQYF. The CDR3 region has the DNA TGTGCCAGCAGGGGTGGAGGTGACACAGATACGCAGTATTTT.

The chain's CDR3 is CASSPYSNDEQFF. The CDR3, as DNA: TGTGCCAGCAGCCCTTACTCGAACGATGAGCAGTTCTTC. The V call is TRBV7-3, the J call TRBJ2-1; D remains unclear. CDR3 size: 13 residues. V was pared by 5 bases and J by 8 bases, with 13 bases between. Germline V gene data show CDR1 as SGHTA and CDR2 as FQGTGA.

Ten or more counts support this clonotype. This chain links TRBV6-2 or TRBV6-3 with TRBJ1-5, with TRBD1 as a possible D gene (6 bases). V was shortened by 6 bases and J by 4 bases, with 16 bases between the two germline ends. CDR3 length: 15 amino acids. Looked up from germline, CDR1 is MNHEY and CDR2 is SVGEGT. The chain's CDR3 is CASSPGTSPNQPQHF. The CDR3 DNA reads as TGTGCCAGCAGCCCGGGGACAAGCCCGAATCAGCCCCAGCATTTT.

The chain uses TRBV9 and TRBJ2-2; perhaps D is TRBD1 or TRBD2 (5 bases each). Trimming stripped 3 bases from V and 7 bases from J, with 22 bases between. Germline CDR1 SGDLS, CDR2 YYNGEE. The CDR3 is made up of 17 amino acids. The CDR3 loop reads CASSAPGTHVGNGELFF. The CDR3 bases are TGTGCCAGCAGCGCCCCCGGGACGCATGTGGGGAACGGGGAGCTGTTTTTT.

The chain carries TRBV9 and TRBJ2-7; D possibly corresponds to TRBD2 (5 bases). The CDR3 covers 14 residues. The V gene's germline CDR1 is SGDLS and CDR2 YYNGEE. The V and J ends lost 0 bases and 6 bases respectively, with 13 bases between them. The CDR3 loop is CASSVGGRGFEQYF. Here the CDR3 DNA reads TGTGCCAGCAGCGTAGGAGGGAGAGGTTTCGAGCAGTACTTC. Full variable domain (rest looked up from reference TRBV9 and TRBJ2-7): DSGVTQTPKHLITATGQRVTLRCSPRSGDLSVYWYQQSLDQGLQFLIQYYNGEERAKGNILERFSAQQFPDLHSELNLSSLELGDSALYFCASSVGGRGFEQYFGPGTRLTVT.

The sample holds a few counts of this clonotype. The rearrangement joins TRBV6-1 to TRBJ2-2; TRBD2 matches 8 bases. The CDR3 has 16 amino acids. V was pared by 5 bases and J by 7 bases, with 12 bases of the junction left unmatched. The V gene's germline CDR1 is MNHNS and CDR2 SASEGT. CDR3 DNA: TGTGCCAGCAGTTTTGGAACGGGGGGGCAGGGCGGGGAGCTGTTTTTT. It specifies CASSFGTGGQGGELFF.

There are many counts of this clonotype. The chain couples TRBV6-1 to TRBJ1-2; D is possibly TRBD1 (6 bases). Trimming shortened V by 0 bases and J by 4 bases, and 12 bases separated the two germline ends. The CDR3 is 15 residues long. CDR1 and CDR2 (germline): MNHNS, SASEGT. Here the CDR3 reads CASSEATGSSYGYTF. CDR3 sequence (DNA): TGTGCCAGCAGTGAAGCAACAGGGAGTAGCTATGGCTACACCTTC.

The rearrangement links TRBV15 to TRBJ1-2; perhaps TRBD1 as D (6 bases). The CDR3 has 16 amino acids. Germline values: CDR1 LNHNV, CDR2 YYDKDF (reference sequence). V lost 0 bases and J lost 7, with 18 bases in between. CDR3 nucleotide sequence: TGTGCCACCAGCAGAGATGGGTCGGGGGGCGCGGGTGGCTACACCTTC. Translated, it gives CATSRDGSGGAGGYTF. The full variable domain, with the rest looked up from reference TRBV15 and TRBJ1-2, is DAMVIQNPRYQVTQFGKPVTLSCSQTLNHNVMYWYQQKSSQAPKLLFHYYDKDFNNEADTPDNFQSRRPNTSFCFLDIRSPGLGDTAMYLCATSRDGSGGAGGYTFGSGTRLTVV.

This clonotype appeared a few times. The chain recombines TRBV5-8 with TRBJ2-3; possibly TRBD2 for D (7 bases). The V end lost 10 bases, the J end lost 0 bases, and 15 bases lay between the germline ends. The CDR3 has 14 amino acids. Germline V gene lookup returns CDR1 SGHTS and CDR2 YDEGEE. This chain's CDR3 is CAWGGRLSTDTQYF. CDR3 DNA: TGTGCCTGGGGGGGCCGTCTAAGCACAGATACGCAGTATTTT.